The TCR beta chain described here comes from a study of blood T cell repertoires in COVID-19. Background on the study: Sites across the United States, Italy and Spain contributed samples from acute and convalescent COVID-19.

Under the authors' procedure: Researchers report that nucleated cell counts were estimated from reference gene primer amplification. Produced via immunoSEQ multiplex PCR; TCRdb's table is partial and in-frame only. That table supplies the V and J calls and clone size; D and trimming were determined from the DNA. The sample holds roughly 140,000 clones, 85% seen once. Individuals aged about 18 to 100 years were recruited from approximately 22 US areas. Among Cohort 3 donors, those recovered had two negative PCRs, clearance, or symptom resolution. Trimming left V 8 bases short and J 1 base short, with 8 bases between. The CDR3 is 12 residues long. The germline V gene has CDR1 WNHNN and CDR2 SYGVQD (reference sequence).

The chain joins TRBV10-1 to TRBJ1-1; D not certain. The TCR comes from a woman aged 40 to 50 who had recovered from COVID-19. Specimen: PBMCs or T cells enriched from blood (not recorded which). This CDR3 reads CASPKPNTEAFF. CDR3 nucleotide sequence: TGCGCCAGCCCGAAGCCGAACACTGAAGCTTTCTTT.